A single T cell receptor beta chain is shown here with its context. This specimen comes from a study of cytomegalovirus exposure and HLA in healthy donors. Primers: 60 Vbeta forward and 13 Jbeta reverse. The repertoire was sequenced with immunoSEQ multiplex PCR; TCRdb's copy has only in-frame clones and lacks some. Of about 110,000 clones listed, roughly 80% are singletons. Though nominally healthy at sampling, donors likely had unrecorded immune exposures. The germline V gene encodes CDR1 SGHVS and CDR2 FNYEAQ. V was trimmed by 5 bases and J by 6 bases, leaving 23 bases between them. This CDR3 contains 17 residues.

The sequencing sample was made of PBMCs. The receptor's source is a man between 60 and 75 years old in good health and CMV-seronegative. The rearrangement joins TRBV7-6 to TRBJ2-1; possibly TRBD1 for D (5 bases). CDR3 sequence: CASSLDSRLGPLNEQFF. The CDR3 DNA is TGTGCCAGCAGCCTCGATAGCCGTCTGGGGCCTCTCAATGAGCAGTTCTTC.